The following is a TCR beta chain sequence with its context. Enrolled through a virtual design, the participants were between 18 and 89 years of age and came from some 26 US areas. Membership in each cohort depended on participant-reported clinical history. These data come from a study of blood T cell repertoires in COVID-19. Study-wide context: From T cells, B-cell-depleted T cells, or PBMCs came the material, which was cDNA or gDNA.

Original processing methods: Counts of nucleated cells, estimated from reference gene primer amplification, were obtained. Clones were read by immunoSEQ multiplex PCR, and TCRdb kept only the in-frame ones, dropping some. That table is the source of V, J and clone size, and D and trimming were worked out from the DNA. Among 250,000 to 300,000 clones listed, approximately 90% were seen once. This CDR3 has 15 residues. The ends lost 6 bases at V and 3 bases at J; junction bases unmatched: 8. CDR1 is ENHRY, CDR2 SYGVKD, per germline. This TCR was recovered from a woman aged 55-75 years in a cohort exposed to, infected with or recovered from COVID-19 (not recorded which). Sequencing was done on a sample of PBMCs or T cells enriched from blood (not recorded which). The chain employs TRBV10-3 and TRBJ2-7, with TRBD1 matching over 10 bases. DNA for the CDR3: TGTGCCATCAGACCCGGACAGGGGGTAATCTACGAGCAGTACTTC. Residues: CAIRPGQGVIYEQYF.